The TCR beta chain under discussion was sequenced for a study of technical replicates of blood from a few donors. Measured with immunoSEQ multiplex PCR; TCRdb has only the in-frame clones, and not every one. Among around 50,000 clones listed, around 90% were seen once. Sequenced material: PBMCs. This sequence was found in a human donor in good health. Some clones in this sample may be carry-over from other donors' samples.

The CDR3 loop reads CASSLDRVRYTF. The DNA of the CDR3 is TGCGCCAGCAGCCTCGACAGGGTACGCTACACCTTC. The chain combines TRBV5-1 with TRBJ1-2; 7 positions match TRBD1. Germline-derived CDR1 and CDR2 are SGHRS and YFSETQ. V lost 4 bases, J lost 9 bases, and 6 bases stayed unmatched. This CDR3 contains 12 residues.